These T cell receptor beta chains were read from a single sample in a study of blood T cells in healthy people across ages. TCRdb processed the 5' RACE reads anew with MiXCR; each CDR3 protein has one entry. This table has around 990,000 distinct CDR3 sequences, about 25% appearing once. In addition, the sample was reused for a study of T cells of mothers and their children.

The sequenced material came from blood. These receptors all come from a girl aged 2 to 10 in good health. CDR3s include the opening cysteine and the closing phenylalanine or tryptophan. D genes are given only for firm matches. The size entry is marked missing in some rows and otherwise reads once, few, many or a size class.

clone_size	d_call	v_call	j_call	cdr3_nt	cdr3_aa
.	.	TRBV20-1	TRBJ2-3	TGCAGTGCTAGGCCCCCCGGGTTAATCCGGGATACGCAGTATTTT	CSARPPGLIRDTQYF
.	.	TRBV3-1	TRBJ2-3	TGTGCCAGCAGCCAGAGAGGGGGAGGACCAGATACGCAGTATTTT	CASSQRGGGPDTQYF
few	.	TRBV5-6	TRBJ1-5	TGTGCCAGCAGCTTTTTTGGTTTCTATCAGCCCCAGCATTTT	CASSFFGFYQPQHF
few	.	TRBV2	TRBJ2-5	TGTGCCAGCAGTGACCGATTCGGAGAGACCCAGTACTTC	CASSDRFGETQYF
few	TRBD1	TRBV7-9	TRBJ2-5	TGTGCCAGCAGCTTTCGGGACAGAATTACGGTAGAGGATCGAGAGACCCAGTACTTC	CASSFRDRITVEDRETQYF
.	.	TRBV6-1	TRBJ1-2	TGTGCCAGCAGTGATGGTAGGGGGGGCGCAGGTGGCTACACCTTC	CASSDGRGGAGGYTF
.	TRBD2	TRBV7-9	TRBJ2-1	TGTGCCAGCAGCCAAACCTCGGGAGGAGCCCCTTATGAGCAGTTCTTC	CASSQTSGGAPYEQFF
few	TRBD2	TRBV20-1	TRBJ2-3	TGCAGTGCCGAAGGACCTAGCGGAAACACAGATACGCAGTATTTT	CSAEGPSGNTDTQYF
.	TRBD2	TRBV20-1	TRBJ2-1	TGCAGTGCTAGAGATGTCTTTACTAGCGGGGGGCTCTACAATGAGCAGTTCTTC	CSARDVFTSGGLYNEQFF
few	.	TRBV7-9	TRBJ1-2	TGTGCCAGCAGTCCATTCCCAGGGGCACTCTATGGCTACACCTTC	CASSPFPGALYGYTF
few	.	TRBV29-1	TRBJ1-4	TGCAGCGCGGACCGGGGCCGTGGTGAAAAACTGTTTTTT	CSADRGRGEKLFF
.	.	TRBV28	TRBJ1-4	TGTGCCGGCAGTTCAATCCAGGGGACTAATGAAAAACTGTTTTTT	CAGSSIQGTNEKLFF
.	TRBD1	TRBV29-1	TRBJ1-2	TGCAGCGATGGGACAGCCTCGAACTATGGCTACACCTTC	CSDGTASNYGYTF
few	TRBD2	TRBV29-1	TRBJ2-2	TGCAGCGTTCCGACTAGCGGGGGGACCGGGGAGCTGTTTTTT	CSVPTSGGTGELFF
few	.	TRBV12-3/TRBV12-4	TRBJ1-5	TGTGCCAGCAGCCCCTGGAAAAATCAGCCCCAGCATTTT	CASSPWKNQPQHF
few	.	TRBV12-3/TRBV12-4	TRBJ2-2	TGTGCCAGCACCAGGGGGGTTGGACCTTCGAACACCGGGGAGCTGTTTTTT	CASTRGVGPSNTGELFF
.	.	TRBV29-1	TRBJ1-1	TGCAGCGTTGTTAAAGTAATGAACACTGAAGCTTTCTTT	CSVVKVMNTEAFF
few	TRBD2	TRBV7-3	TRBJ2-1	TGTGCCAGCAGCGTCGGACTAGAGAATGAGCAGTTCTTC	CASSVGLENEQFF
.	TRBD2	TRBV10-3	TRBJ2-1	TGTGCCATCACTCCCGGACTAGCGAGCCCTAATGAGCAGTTCTTC	CAITPGLASPNEQFF
.	.	TRBV20-1	TRBJ1-1	TGCAGTGCGGCACAGGCTGACACTGAAGCTTTCTTT	CSAAQADTEAFF
few	.	TRBV21-1	TRBJ2-1	TGTGCCAGCGTCTTAGGGGCGCCCTACAATGAGCAGTTCTTC	CASVLGAPYNEQFF
.	.	TRBV3-1	TRBJ2-5	TGTGCCAGCAGCCGCCTACTATCCCCCGGGGAGACCCAGTACTTC	CASSRLLSPGETQYF
few	TRBD1	TRBV28	TRBJ1-2	TGTGCCAGCAGCCAAATACAGGGGAAGGCTAACTATGGCTACACCTTC	CASSQIQGKANYGYTF
.	.	TRBV9	TRBJ2-7	TGTGCCAGCAGCCCCGGGACAAGGCACGAGCAGTACTTC	CASSPGTRHEQYF
.	TRBD2	TRBV14	TRBJ2-4	TGTGCCAGCAGCCCTACGCTACTAGCGGACTTC	CASSPTLLADF
.	.	TRBV29-1	TRBJ1-4	TGCAGCGTTCTCGAGGCAACTAATGAAAAACTGTTTTTT	CSVLEATNEKLFF
.	.	TRBV4-1	TRBJ2-7	TGCGCCAGCACCACCGGGACAACCGATACCTACGAGCAGTACTTC	CASTTGTTDTYEQYF
.	.	TRBV6-1	TRBJ1-5	TGTGCCAGCAGCTCAGCACGATATAGCAATCAGCCCCAGCATTTT	CASSSARYSNQPQHF
.	.	TRBV15	TRBJ2-7	TGTGCCACCAGCAGAGATTTAACAGTTACCTACGAGCAGTACTTC	CATSRDLTVTYEQYF
few	.	TRBV5-1	TRBJ2-1	TGCGCCAGCAGCTTCGGCCAGGGGAGAGAAAATGAGCAGTTCTTC	CASSFGQGRENEQFF
few	.	TRBV28	TRBJ2-7	TGTGCCAGCACCTATAGCTCCTACGAGCAGTACTTC	CASTYSSYEQYF
.	.	TRBV24-1	TRBJ1-1	TGTGCCACCAGTGATTCCGGGGGAATGAACACTGAAGCTTTCTTT	CATSDSGGMNTEAFF
.	.	TRBV29-1	TRBJ2-7	TGCAGCGTTGCGACTAGAGCCTCCTACGAGCAGTACTTC	CSVATRASYEQYF
.	.	TRBV5-1	TRBJ1-4	TGCGCCAGCAGCTCTGGGGCCGCGGGTGAAAAACTGTTTTTT	CASSSGAAGEKLFF
.	.	TRBV29-1	TRBJ2-7	TGCAGCGTTGAAAGCAGGGTGGGGACCTACGAGCAGTACTTC	CSVESRVGTYEQYF
.	.	TRBV7-8	TRBJ1-5	TGTGCCAGCAGCTTCGGCAGGACTAGGAGCAATCAGCCCCAGCATTTT	CASSFGRTRSNQPQHF
.	.	TRBV9	TRBJ2-1	TGTGCCAGCAGCGTAGGTAGGGGTACAGCTGACCCCTACAATGAGCAGTTCTTC	CASSVGRGTADPYNEQFF
few	.	TRBV6-5	TRBJ1-2	TGTGCCAGCAGTTACTCGACTGGAGCCCCGGTGGGCTACACCTTC	CASSYSTGAPVGYTF
.	.	TRBV12-3/TRBV12-4	TRBJ1-2	TGTGCCAGCAGATCTACAGGGTATGGCTACACCTTC	CASRSTGYGYTF
.	TRBD2	TRBV4-2	TRBJ2-1	TGTGCCAGCAGCCAAGCTGGGGTACTAGCGGGAGGGTCGTCCTACAATGAGCAGTTCTTC	CASSQAGVLAGGSSYNEQFF
.	TRBD2	TRBV20-1	TRBJ2-7	TGCAGTGCTAGATGGACTAGCGGGGGCAACGAGCAGTACTTC	CSARWTSGGNEQYF
few	.	TRBV29-1	TRBJ2-1	TGCAGCGTTGAAGGAGGGGACGCCGTGAACTCCTACAATGAGCAGTTCTTC	CSVEGGDAVNSYNEQFF
few	TRBD2	TRBV28	TRBJ2-7	TGTGCCAGCATCCCAGCGGGAGGGCCCTACGAGCAGTACTTC	CASIPAGGPYEQYF
few	.	TRBV12-3/TRBV12-4	TRBJ2-7	TGTGCCAGCAGTTGGGAACAGGGCTACGAGCAGTACTTC	CASSWEQGYEQYF
.	.	TRBV7-2	TRBJ2-1	TGTGCCAGCACCCCCTCGACGGGGAATGAGCAGTTCTTC	CASTPSTGNEQFF
few	.	TRBV5-5	TRBJ2-3	TGTGCCAGCAGCTTACAGACGTCTCCGACAGATACGCAGTATTTT	CASSLQTSPTDTQYF
.	.	TRBV12-3/TRBV12-4	TRBJ1-2	TGTGCCAGCAGTTTAGCCCTAAGGGTTGGGGGCTACACCTTC	CASSLALRVGGYTF
few	.	TRBV29-1	TRBJ2-1	TGCAGCGTGCACCAACCATTGTATGAGCAGTTCTTC	CSVHQPLYEQFF
few	.	TRBV19	TRBJ2-3	TGTGCCAGTAGTCGCGGAGAAAGCACAGATACGCAGTATTTT	CASSRGESTDTQYF